What follows are 29 T cell receptor beta chains derived from one specimen sequenced in a study of shared T cell receptors in the human thymus. The table came from immunoSEQ multiplex PCR; TCRdb's copy has only in-frame clones and leaves some out. Among about 610,000 clones listed, 88% were seen once. These data also featured in a second study, about human thymus T cells.

Source material: thymocytes. These receptors all stem from a boy under two years old with a congenital heart defect.

This clone was observed a single time. The V gene is TRBV19, the J gene TRBJ2-3; tentative D call: TRBD2 (5 bases). V was cut by 2 bases and J by 5 bases, with 23 bases left in between. CDR3 size: 18 residues. Germline assignment: CDR1 LNHDA and CDR2 SQIVND (reference sequence). The CDR3 protein is CASSIPRPGGGRKDTQYF. The CDR3 coding sequence is TGTGCCAGTAGTATACCCCGCCCGGGCGGAGGAAGGAAAGATACGCAGTATTTT.

The V gene is TRBV5-1, the J gene TRBJ2-5; D gene uncertain. This CDR3 has 13 amino acids. V was shortened by 0 bases and J by 6 bases, with 9 bases between the two germline ends. CDR1 is SGHRS, CDR2 YFSETQ, per germline. The DNA for the CDR3 is TGCGCCAGCAGCTTGGAACAGTCAAAGACCCAGTACTTC. Protein product: CASSLEQSKTQYF. Using reference TRBV5-1 and TRBJ2-5 for the parts outside the CDR3, the full variable domain is KAGVTQTPRYLIKTRGQQVTLSCSPISGHRSVSWYQQTPGQGLQFLFEYFSETQRNKGNFPGRFSGRQFSNSRSEMNVSTLELGDSALYLCASSLEQSKTQYFGPGTRLLVL.

This clone was seen just once. This sequence joins TRBV5-1 and TRBJ2-5, with 10 bases fitting TRBD2. Germline values: CDR1 SGHRS, CDR2 YFSETQ. V shed 3 bases and J 9 bases; nucleotides not matched to a gene: 29. The CDR3 has 21 residues. The CDR3 here is CASSYPRDGLADISRKGAQYF. The CDR3 DNA reads TGCGCCAGCAGCTACCCGAGAGACGGACTAGCGGATATTTCAAGAAAGGGGGCCCAGTACTTC.

V gene TRBV5-1 combines with J gene TRBJ2-1; 11 positions match TRBD2. The CDR3 has 15 amino acids. Per germline, CDR1 SGHRS and CDR2 YFSETQ. With V trimmed by 4 bases and J by 8 bases, 8 bases remained unmatched. CDR3 amino acids: CASSRLAGGGDEQFF. In DNA, the CDR3 is TGCGCCAGCAGCCGTCTAGCGGGGGGAGGAGATGAGCAGTTCTTC.

The chain links TRBV4-3 to TRBJ2-3; unclear D gene. The germline gives CDR1 LGHNA, CDR2 YSLEER. Trimming left V 2 bases short and J 1 base short, with 16 bases between. CDR3 length: 17 residues. The CDR3 loop is CASSQPPVESRTDTQYF. In DNA form, the CDR3 reads TGCGCCAGCAGCCAACCACCTGTCGAGTCCCGCACAGATACGCAGTATTTT.

This clone has only one observation. The chain couples TRBV11-3 to TRBJ2-5; D is possibly TRBD1 (5 bases). This CDR3 is 17 amino acids long. V was shortened by 5 bases and J by 5 bases, with 24 bases between the two germline ends. Germline CDR1 and CDR2: SGHNT and YENEEA. Written as DNA, the CDR3 is TGTGCCAGCAGCCCCAACTCGAGGCCTGGGGCCGGGGAGACCCAGTACTTC. As protein: CASSPNSRPGAGETQYF.

The rearrangement joins TRBV15 to TRBJ2-5, with 10 nucleotides matching TRBD2. Germline loops: CDR1 LNHNV, CDR2 YYDKDF (reference sequence). V shed 8 bases, J shed 5 bases, and the junction held 5 bases outside the gene matches. This CDR3 region has 13 residues. The CDR3 DNA reads TGTGCCACCCGTTTAGCGGGAGGTGAGACCCAGTACTTC. Translated: CATRLAGGETQYF.

A word on this clone: In the same sample, other DNA sequences code for this CDR3. The chain employs TRBV27 and TRBJ2-1, with D uncertain. CDR3 size: 11 residues. Germline V gene lookup returns CDR1 MNHEY and CDR2 SMNVEV (reference sequence). V lost 5 bases, J lost 6 bases, and 5 bases lay in between. The CDR3 is CASSPGNEQFF. CDR3 sequence (DNA): TGTGCCAGCAGTCCGGGCAATGAGCAGTTCTTC.

V usage is TRBV28 and J usage is TRBJ2-7; TRBD1 might be the D (6 bases). V gave up 5 bases and J gave up 0 bases, with 32 bases separating them. Per the germline V gene, CDR1 is MDHEN and CDR2 is SYDVKM. The CDR3 has 21 residues. The CDR3 loop is CASSRTPGTPDPGVDSYEQYF. The DNA of the CDR3 is TGTGCCAGCAGTCGAACTCCCGGGACACCGGACCCAGGCGTGGACTCCTACGAGCAGTACTTC.

The chain carries TRBV28 and TRBJ2-7; TRBD2 matches 12 bases. The CDR3 spans 18 residues. Germline V gene data show CDR1 as MDHEN and CDR2 as SYDVKM. V gave up 3 bases and J gave up 1 base; unmatched junction bases: 10. DNA for the CDR3: TGTGCCAGCAGTTTTCAACTAGCGGGAGGTTTTCCATCCTACGAGCAGTACTTC. Encoded protein: CASSFQLAGGFPSYEQYF. Filled out from reference TRBV28 and TRBJ2-7, the complete variable domain reads DVKVTQSSRYLVKRTGEKVFLECVQDMDHENMFWYRQDPGLGLRLIYFSYDVKMKEKGDIPEGYSVSREKKERFSLILESASTNQTSMYLCASSFQLAGGFPSYEQYFGPGTRLTVT.

The chain joins TRBV7-2 to TRBJ2-2, with 7 bases that match TRBD1. The V and J ends lost 1 base and 3 bases, in that order; junction bases with no gene match: 5. This CDR3 has 16 amino acids. The germline V gene has CDR1 SGHTA and CDR2 FQGNSA. The CDR3 loop reads CASSLGWDSDTGELFF. The CDR3 nucleotides read TGTGCCAGCAGCTTAGGTTGGGACAGCGACACCGGGGAGCTGTTTTTT.

This clone occurred once. The junction and the germline gene differ at one end; a read error may be behind it. V usage is TRBV2 and J usage is TRBJ2-1; TRBD2 matches at 7 bases. The CDR3 runs to 19 residues. Germline V gene sequence: CDR1 SNHLY, CDR2 FYNNEI. CDR3 DNA: TGTGCCAGAGGGCGCCGACTAGCCCACTCTACGAGCTCCTACAATGAGCTGTTCTTC. Amino acid sequence: CARGRRLAHSTSSYNELFF.

The chain joins TRBV13 to TRBJ2-1; 10 bases map to TRBD2. Per germline, CDR1 PRHDT and CDR2 FYEKMQ (reference sequence). The junction had 11 bases not matched to a gene; V was cut back by 6 bases and J by 9 bases. The CDR3 sequence is 15 residues long. The CDR3: CASSPPSGRGGEQFF. The CDR3 nucleotides read TGTGCCAGCAGTCCCCCTAGCGGGAGAGGTGGTGAGCAGTTCTTC.

The chain joins TRBV27 to TRBJ2-1; 7 nucleotides agree with TRBD2. CDR3 length: 17 amino acids. Germline V gene data show CDR1 as MNHEY and CDR2 as SMNVEV (reference sequence). V lost 10 bases and J lost 9; bases outside the gene matches: 24. For the CDR3, the DNA is TGTGCCATTCTCCACCCCGGCCTCCGGGAGGTGTGCGGTGAGCAGTTCTTC. This translates into CAILHPGLREVCGEQFF.

V usage is TRBV28 and J usage is TRBJ2-7, with D unclear. This CDR3 contains 14 residues. V lost 5 bases, J lost 4 bases, and 15 bases lay in between. Germline assignment: CDR1 MDHEN and CDR2 SYDVKM. CDR3 sequence reads: CASSAEPTPYEQYF. The CDR3 region has the DNA TGTGCCAGCAGTGCTGAACCAACACCTTACGAGCAGTACTTC.

V gene TRBV2 combines with J gene TRBJ2-3; 11 bases line up with TRBD2. With 5 bases clipped from V and 2 bases from J, the junction kept 9 bases outside the gene matches. CDR3 length: 17 residues. CDR1 and CDR2 (germline): SNHLY, FYNNEI. The CDR3 loop is CASSRRLAGGPTDTQYF. In DNA form, the CDR3 reads TGTGCCAGCAGTCGACGCCTAGCGGGAGGCCCCACAGATACGCAGTATTTT.

J is TRBJ2-1 and V is TRBV18; D is perhaps TRBD2 (5 bases). Germline V CDR1 and CDR2: KGHSH, LQKENI. CDR3 size: 12 residues. Trimming left V 3 bases short and J 5 bases short, with 5 bases between. The CDR3 DNA is TGTGCCAGCTCACCCGGGGACAATGAGCAGTTCTTC. It encodes CASSPGDNEQFF.

V and J are TRBV7-2 and TRBJ1-1; D perhaps matches TRBD1 (5 bases). The CDR3 spans 16 residues. Germline V gene sequence: CDR1 SGHTA, CDR2 FQGNSA. V lost 0 bases, J lost 0 bases, and 11 bases lay in between. CDR3: CASSLAKTGVNTEAFF. The DNA for the CDR3 is TGTGCCAGCAGCTTAGCCAAGACGGGGGTGAACACTGAAGCTTTCTTT.

The chain has TRBV5-1 and TRBJ2-3, with 9 bases lining up with TRBD2. CDR1 SGHRS and CDR2 YFSETQ come from the germline V gene. The CDR3 runs to 15 residues. V dropped 0 bases and J dropped 5; count of bases not matched to a gene: 4. DNA for the CDR3: TGCGCCAGCAGCTTGGTGGCGGGAGGGCGAGATACGCAGTATTTT. It is translated as CASSLVAGGRDTQYF. The variable domain in full, with the rest retrieved from reference TRBV5-1 and TRBJ2-3, is KAGVTQTPRYLIKTRGQQVTLSCSPISGHRSVSWYQQTPGQGLQFLFEYFSETQRNKGNFPGRFSGRQFSNSRSEMNVSTLELGDSALYLCASSLVAGGRDTQYFGPGTRLTVL.

V gene TRBV5-1 combines with J gene TRBJ2-1, with 12 bases matching TRBD2. With 7 bases clipped from V and 3 bases from J, the junction kept 5 bases outside the gene matches. The CDR3 sequence is 15 residues long. Germline assignment: CDR1 SGHRS and CDR2 YFSETQ. CDR3 region: CASSLAGGNYNEQFF. DNA for the CDR3: TGCGCCAGCTCCCTAGCGGGAGGGAACTACAATGAGCAGTTCTTC.

V and J are TRBV11-2 and TRBJ2-2, with 12 bases lining up with TRBD2. This CDR3 has 17 residues. The V and J ends lost 5 bases and 5 bases, in that order; junction bases with no gene match: 9. Germline CDR1 is SGHAT and CDR2 is FQNNGV. Written as DNA, the CDR3 is TGTGCCAGCAGCCCCCTAGCGGGAGGGCCAAGGACCGGGGAGCTGTTTTTT. Its protein product is CASSPLAGGPRTGELFF.

The genes are TRBV5-6 and TRBJ2-4; D might be TRBD2 (5 bases). The CDR3 sequence is 18 residues long. Germline CDR1 is SGHDT and CDR2 is YYEEEE. Trimming removed 2 bases from V and 1 base from J, with 19 bases in between. The CDR3 spells CASSFRDHRPPAKNIQYF. In nucleotides, the CDR3 is TGTGCCAGCAGCTTCCGGGATCACAGACCCCCGGCCAAAAACATTCAGTACTTC.

CDR3 protein: CASSVRRDRGGYEQYF. The CDR3 bases are TGTGCCAGCTCAGTCCGCCGGGACAGGGGAGGGTACGAGCAGTACTTC. The chain carries TRBV18 and TRBJ2-7; 10 nucleotides line up with TRBD1. CDR3 length: 16 amino acids. V lost 5 bases to trimming and J lost 4 bases; unmatched junction nucleotides: 11. Germline CDR1 KGHSH, CDR2 LQKENI.

The sample holds a few counts of this clone. The chain employs TRBV27 and TRBJ1-5; tentative D call: TRBD1 (5 bases). The CDR3 spans 13 residues. V shed 3 bases and J shed 4 bases, with 7 bases lying between them. Germline V lookup: CDR1 MNHEY, CDR2 SMNVEV (reference sequence). CDR3 in DNA: TGTGCCAGCAGTTTCAGGGATAATCAGCCCCAGCATTTT. Amino acid sequence: CASSFRDNQPQHF.

The V call is TRBV25-1, the J call TRBJ1-4; 9 positions agree with TRBD1. The junction had 6 bases not matched to a gene; V was cut back by 4 bases and J by 0 bases. CDR1 and CDR2 (germline): MGHDK, SYGVNS. CDR3 length equals 17 residues. CDR3 amino acids: CASSGRDREATNEKLFF. CDR3 nucleotides: TGTGCCAGCAGTGGGCGGGACAGGGAGGCAACTAATGAAAAACTGTTTTTT.

J is TRBJ1-1 and V is TRBV7-2; D may be TRBD1 (6 bases). The germline V and J ends were trimmed by 7 bases and 0 bases, with 24 bases remaining between them. The germline V gene encodes CDR1 SGHTA and CDR2 FQGNSA. The CDR3 spans 18 residues. The chain's CDR3 is CASTPILGIRGMNTEAFF. Written as DNA, the CDR3 is TGTGCCAGCACCCCCATTTTGGGGATCAGGGGAATGAACACTGAAGCTTTCTTT.

V and J are TRBV27 and TRBJ1-5; D ambiguous. V lost 3 bases to trimming and J lost 5 bases, with 8 bases between them. Germline CDR1 is MNHEY and CDR2 is SMNVEV (reference sequence). This CDR3 has 13 residues. CDR3: CASSFGRYQPQHF. The CDR3, as DNA: TGTGCCAGCAGTTTTGGCCGTTATCAGCCCCAGCATTTT.

V is TRBV4-3 and J is TRBJ1-3, with D hard to call. Looked up from germline, CDR1 is LGHNA and CDR2 is YSLEER. Deletions cut 0 bases from V and 0 bases from J, with 6 bases between. The CDR3 is made up of 15 amino acids. The CDR3 nucleotides read TGCGCCAGCAGCCAAGACCCCAGCTCTGGAAACACCATATATTTT. Its protein product is CASSQDPSSGNTIYF.

The chain joins TRBV27 to TRBJ2-7, with D possibly matching TRBD2 (5 bases). V lost 6 bases and J 2 bases, leaving 11 bases between the germline ends. The CDR3 runs 13 residues. Germline V gene lookup returns CDR1 MNHEY and CDR2 SMNVEV (reference sequence). The CDR3 bases are TGTGCCAGCAGGGATAGGGAGACCTACGAGCAGTACTTC. Its translation: CASRDRETYEQYF.